This T cell receptor (beta chain) was retrieved from a study of radiotherapy plus CTLA-4 blockade in lung cancer. As for the study in general: Objective responses occurred in around 20% of patients; 25% to 40% had disease control. Whole-study results and caveats: In blood, after radiotherapy plus ipilimumab, tumor-derived TCR clones expanded.

Germline CDR1 and CDR2: SGHTA and FQGNSA. V was trimmed by 2 bases and J by 0 bases, leaving 5 bases between them. This CDR3 is 14 amino acids long. Only in-frame clones appear in the TCRdb table, and some are missing; sequencing was by immunoSEQ multiplex PCR. The data show 75,000 to 100,000 clones, about 91% seen once. In chemo-refractory metastatic non-small-cell lung cancer, patients got ipilimumab CTLA-4 blockade together with focal radiation. Comment on this clone: Its antigen remains unidentified.

The clonotype originates from a human donor with non-small cell lung cancer that progressed on radiotherapy plus ipilimumab. Sample: peripheral blood, taken from a patient treated with radiotherapy plus ipilimumab. The J gene is TRBJ1-5, the V gene TRBV7-2, with D unresolved. CDR3 DNA: TGTGCCAGCAGCTTACTGGTTAGCAATCAGCCCCAGCATTTT. Its translation: CASSLLVSNQPQHF. The whole variable domain, remainder taken from reference TRBV7-2 and TRBJ1-5, is GAGVSQSPSNKVTEKGKDVELRCDPISGHTALYWYRQSLGQGLEFLIYFQGNSAPDKSGLPSDRFSAERTGGSVSTLTIQRTQQEDSAVYLCASSLLVSNQPQHFGDGTRLSIL.